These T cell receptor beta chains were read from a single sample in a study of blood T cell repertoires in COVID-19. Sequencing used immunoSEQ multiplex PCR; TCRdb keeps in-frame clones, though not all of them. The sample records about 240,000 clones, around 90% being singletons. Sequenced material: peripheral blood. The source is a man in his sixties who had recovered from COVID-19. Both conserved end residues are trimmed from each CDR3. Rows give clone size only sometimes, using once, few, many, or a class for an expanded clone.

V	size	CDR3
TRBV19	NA	ASSRGQGVEAF
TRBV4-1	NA	ASSQTPTTGEY
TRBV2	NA	ASRLQGSQNSPLH
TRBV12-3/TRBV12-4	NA	ASSPVDQPQH
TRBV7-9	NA	ASSVQVNTEAF
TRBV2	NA	ASRPGQGKIGYT
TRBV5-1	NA	ASSLGPTGRGTGELF
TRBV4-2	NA	ASSQDRVTAYNEQF
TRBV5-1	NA	ASRWDSSGANVLT
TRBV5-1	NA	ASSLREGGYT
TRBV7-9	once	ASSLGTGGNTIY
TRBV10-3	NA	ATGQDFGYT
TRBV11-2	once	ASSTTGSGTDTQY
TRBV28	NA	ASSLAAGGGFEKLF
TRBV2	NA	ASTEGGRASGYT
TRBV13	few	ASSPGSGTGSYEQY
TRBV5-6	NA	ASSPYRGRNQPQH
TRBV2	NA	ASRDRDRGTEAF
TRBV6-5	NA	ASRRTGEGQPQH
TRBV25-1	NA	ASRDSYQETQY
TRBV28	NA	ASTGGASNTGELF
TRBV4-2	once	ASSQARRETQY
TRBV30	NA	AWSPDRAYNEQF
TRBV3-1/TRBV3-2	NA	ASSARTSGGAGLGDTQY
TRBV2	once	ASSQQWETQY
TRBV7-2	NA	ASSFTSGGINEQF
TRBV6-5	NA	ASSLNGGGAEAF
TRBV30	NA	AWSLTDRDTGELF
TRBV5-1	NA	ASSLDLTGAGSPLH
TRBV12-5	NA	ASGLITGSSGNTIY
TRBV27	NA	ASSEDGYSNQPQH
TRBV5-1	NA	ASSLASRAGGEQY
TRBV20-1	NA	SASDTSARWPQH
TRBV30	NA	ACLTSLNYNEQF
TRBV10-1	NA	ANKAGTGAHNEQF
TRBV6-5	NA	ASAKGGQHTGELF
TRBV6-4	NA	ASATSGAYTYNEQF
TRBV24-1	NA	ATSDSRGPGEKLF
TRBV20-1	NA	SASRGEAF
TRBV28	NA	ASSPSGQNNSPLH
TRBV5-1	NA	ASSLRRSGVTGELF
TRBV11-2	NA	ASSPLRADFGNTIY
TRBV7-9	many	ASSLEADNSPLH
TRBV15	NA	ATSSVPGQGTGETQY
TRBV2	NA	ASSGLDTEAF
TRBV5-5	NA	ASSLAGQGFYEQY
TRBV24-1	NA	ATSDDTQGGTQY
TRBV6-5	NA	ASSLSLAGGETQY
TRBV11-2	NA	ASSYGTGTDTQY
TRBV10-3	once	AISERRQGYGYT
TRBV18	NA	ASSPGRGASNTQY
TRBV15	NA	ATSRRGTTSTDTQY
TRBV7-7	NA	ASSFQETGELF
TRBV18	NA	ASSPEGDRNSPLH
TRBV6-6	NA	ASRLGQGSTEAF